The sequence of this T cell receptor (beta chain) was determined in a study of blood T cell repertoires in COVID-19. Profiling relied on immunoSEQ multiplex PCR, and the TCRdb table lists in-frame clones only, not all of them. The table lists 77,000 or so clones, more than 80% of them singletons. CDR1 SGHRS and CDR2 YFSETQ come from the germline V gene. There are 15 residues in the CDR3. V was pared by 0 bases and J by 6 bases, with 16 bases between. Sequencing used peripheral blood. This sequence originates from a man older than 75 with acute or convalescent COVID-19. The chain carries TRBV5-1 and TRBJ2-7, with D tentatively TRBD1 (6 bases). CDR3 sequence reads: CASSLAPTGSPEQYF. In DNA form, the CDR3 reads TGCGCCAGCAGCTTGGCCCCGACAGGTAGCCCCGAGCAGTACTTC.